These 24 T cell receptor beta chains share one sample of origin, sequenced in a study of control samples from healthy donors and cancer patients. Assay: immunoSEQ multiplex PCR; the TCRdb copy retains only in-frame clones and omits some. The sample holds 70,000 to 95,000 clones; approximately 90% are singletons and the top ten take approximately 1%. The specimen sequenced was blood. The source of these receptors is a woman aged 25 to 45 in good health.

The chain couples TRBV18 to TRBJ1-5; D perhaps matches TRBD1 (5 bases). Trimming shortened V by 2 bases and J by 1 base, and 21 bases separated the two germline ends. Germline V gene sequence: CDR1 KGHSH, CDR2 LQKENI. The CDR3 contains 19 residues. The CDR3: CASSPIGIDGGKSNQPQHF. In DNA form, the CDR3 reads TGTGCCAGCTCACCAATTGGAATCGACGGGGGTAAAAGCAATCAGCCCCAGCATTTT. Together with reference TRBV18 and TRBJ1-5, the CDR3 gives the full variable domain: NAGVMQNPRHLVRRRGQEARLRCSPMKGHSHVYWYRQLPEEGLKFMVYLQKENIIDESGMPKERFSAEFPKEGPSILRIQQVVRGDSAAYFCASSPIGIDGGKSNQPQHFGDGTRLSIL.

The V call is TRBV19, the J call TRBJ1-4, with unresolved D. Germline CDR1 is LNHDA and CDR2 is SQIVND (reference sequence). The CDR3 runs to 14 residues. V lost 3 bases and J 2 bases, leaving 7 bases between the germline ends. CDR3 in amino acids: CASSIGRTNEKLFF. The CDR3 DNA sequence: TGTGCCAGTAGTATTGGACGGACTAATGAAAAACTGTTTTTT.

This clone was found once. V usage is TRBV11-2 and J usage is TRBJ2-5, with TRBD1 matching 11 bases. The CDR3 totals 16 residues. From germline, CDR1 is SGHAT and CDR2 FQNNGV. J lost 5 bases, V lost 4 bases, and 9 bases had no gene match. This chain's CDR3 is CASSSLRDRGAETQYF. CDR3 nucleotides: TGTGCCAGCAGCTCGCTCCGGGACAGGGGGGCGGAGACCCAGTACTTC.

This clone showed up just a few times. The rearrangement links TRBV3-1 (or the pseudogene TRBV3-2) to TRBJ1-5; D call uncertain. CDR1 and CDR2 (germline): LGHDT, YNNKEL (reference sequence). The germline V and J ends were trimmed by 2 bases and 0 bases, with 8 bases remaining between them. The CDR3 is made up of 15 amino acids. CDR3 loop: CASSQRKHSNQPQHF. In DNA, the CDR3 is TGTGCCAGCAGCCAACGGAAGCATAGCAATCAGCCCCAGCATTTT.

CDR3 coding DNA: TGTGCCAGTAGGATGACTGGTACCAACACCGGGGAGCTGTTTTTT. It is translated as CASRMTGTNTGELFF. The chain is built from TRBV19 and TRBJ2-2, with D uncertain. The CDR3 has 15 amino acids. From germline, CDR1 is LNHDA and CDR2 SQIVND (reference sequence). Trimming took 6 bases from V and 2 from J, leaving 13 bases between them.

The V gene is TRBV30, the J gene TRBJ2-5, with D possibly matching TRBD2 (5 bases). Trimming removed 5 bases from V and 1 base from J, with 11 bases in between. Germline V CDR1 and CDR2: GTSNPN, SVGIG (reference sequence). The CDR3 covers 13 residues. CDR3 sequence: CAWGLASQETQYF. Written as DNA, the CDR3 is TGTGCCTGGGGTTTAGCGAGCCAAGAGACCCAGTACTTC.

CDR3 DNA: TGTGCCAGCCGCTACCTGGGGGATCCTAATGAAAAACTGTTTTTT. This gives the protein CASRYLGDPNEKLFF. The chain is built from TRBV27 and TRBJ1-4; D may be TRBD1 (5 bases). CDR1 MNHEY and CDR2 SMNVEV come from the germline V gene (reference sequence). The V and J ends lost 8 bases and 3 bases respectively, with 16 bases between them. The CDR3 loop spans 15 amino acids. Full variable domain (missing parts from reference TRBV27 and TRBJ1-4): EAQVTQNPRYLITVTGKKLTVTCSQNMNHEYMSWYRQDPGLGLRQIYYSMNVEVTDKGDVPEGYKVSRKEKRNFPLILESPSPNQTSLYFCASRYLGDPNEKLFFGSGTQLSVL.

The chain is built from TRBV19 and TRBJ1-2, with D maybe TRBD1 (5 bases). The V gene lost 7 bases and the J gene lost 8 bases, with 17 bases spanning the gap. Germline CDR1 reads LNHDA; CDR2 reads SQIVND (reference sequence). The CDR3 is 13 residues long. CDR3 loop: CASKLQVTEGYTF. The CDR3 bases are TGTGCCAGTAAACTACAGGTTACTGAGGGCTACACCTTC.

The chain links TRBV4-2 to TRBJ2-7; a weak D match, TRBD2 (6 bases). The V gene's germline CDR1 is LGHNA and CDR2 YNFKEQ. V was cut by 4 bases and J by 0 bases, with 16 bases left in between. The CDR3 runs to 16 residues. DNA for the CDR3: TGTGCCAGCAGCCTGGCAATAGGAGGGGACTCCTACGAGCAGTACTTC. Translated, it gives CASSLAIGGDSYEQYF.

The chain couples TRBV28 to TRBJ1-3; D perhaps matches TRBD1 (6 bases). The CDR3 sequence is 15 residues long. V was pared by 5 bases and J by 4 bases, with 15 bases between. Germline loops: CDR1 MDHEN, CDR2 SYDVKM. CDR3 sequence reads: CASSLLTGSGNTIYF. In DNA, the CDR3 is TGTGCCAGCAGTCTTTTAACAGGGTCCGGAAACACCATATATTTT.

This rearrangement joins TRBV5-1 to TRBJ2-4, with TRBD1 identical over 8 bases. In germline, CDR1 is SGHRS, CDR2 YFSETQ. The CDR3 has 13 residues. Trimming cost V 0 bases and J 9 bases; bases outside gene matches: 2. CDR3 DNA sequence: TGCGCCAGCAGCTTGGGAGACAGGGGCATTCAGTACTTC. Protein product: CASSLGDRGIQYF.

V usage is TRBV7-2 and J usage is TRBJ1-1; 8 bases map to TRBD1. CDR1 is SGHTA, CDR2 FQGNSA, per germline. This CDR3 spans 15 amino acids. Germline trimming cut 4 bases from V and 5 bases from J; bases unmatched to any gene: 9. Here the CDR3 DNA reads TGTGCCAGCAGCTCCCTCCAGGGGGCGCGGACTGAAGCTTTCTTT. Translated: CASSSLQGARTEAFF.

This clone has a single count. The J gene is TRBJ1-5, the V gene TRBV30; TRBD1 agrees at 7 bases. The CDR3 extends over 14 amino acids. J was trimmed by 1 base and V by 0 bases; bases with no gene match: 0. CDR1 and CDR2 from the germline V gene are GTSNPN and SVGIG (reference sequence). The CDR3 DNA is TGTGCCTGGAGTGTAGGGGGCAGCAATCAGCCCCAGCATTTT. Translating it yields CAWSVGGSNQPQHF. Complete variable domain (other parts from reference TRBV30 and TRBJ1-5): SQTIHQWPATLVQPVGSPLSLECTVEGTSNPNLYWYRQAAGRGLQLLFYSVGIGQISSEVPQNLSASRPQDRQFILSSKKLLLSDSGFYLCAWSVGGSNQPQHFGDGTRLSIL.

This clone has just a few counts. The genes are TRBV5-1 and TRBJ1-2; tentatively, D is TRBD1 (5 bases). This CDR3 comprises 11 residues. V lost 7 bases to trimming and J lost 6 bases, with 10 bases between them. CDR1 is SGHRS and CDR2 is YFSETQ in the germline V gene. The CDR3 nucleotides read TGCGCCAGCCTAGGACAAGATGGCTACACCTTC. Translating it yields CASLGQDGYTF.

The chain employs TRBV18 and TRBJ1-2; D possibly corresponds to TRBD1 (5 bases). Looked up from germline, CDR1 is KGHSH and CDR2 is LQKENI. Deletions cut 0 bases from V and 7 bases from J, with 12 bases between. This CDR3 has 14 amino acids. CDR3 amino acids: CASSPPGPRGGYTF. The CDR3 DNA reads TGTGCCAGCTCACCACCGGGACCTAGGGGTGGCTACACCTTC.

For the CDR3, the DNA is TGTGCCAGCTCCGACGGGACAGTCTCAAGGGAGCAGTACTTC. It specifies CASSDGTVSREQYF. This chain uses TRBV18 with TRBJ2-7; 7 positions match TRBD1. The CDR3 totals 14 residues. The trim removed 6 bases at V and 7 bases at J, leaving 12 bases unmatched. The germline gives CDR1 KGHSH, CDR2 LQKENI.

The CDR3 sequence: CASSEMGGGVEKLFF. In DNA, the CDR3 is TGTGCCAGCAGTGAAATGGGGGGAGGGGTAGAAAAACTGTTTTTT. The chain is built from TRBV2 and TRBJ1-4; possible D gene TRBD1, 5 bases. Between the trimmed V and J ends, which lost 2 bases and 8 bases, there was a span of 15 bases. The length of the CDR3 is 15 residues. The germline V gene encodes CDR1 SNHLY and CDR2 FYNNEI.

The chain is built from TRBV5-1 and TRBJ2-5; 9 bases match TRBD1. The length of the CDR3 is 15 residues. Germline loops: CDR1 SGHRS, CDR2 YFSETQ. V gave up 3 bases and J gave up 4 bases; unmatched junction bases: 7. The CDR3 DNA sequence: TGCGCCAGCAGCTCTCAGACAGGGGGAGGAGAGACCCAGTACTTC. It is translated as CASSSQTGGGETQYF. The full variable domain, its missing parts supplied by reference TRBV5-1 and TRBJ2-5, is KAGVTQTPRYLIKTRGQQVTLSCSPISGHRSVSWYQQTPGQGLQFLFEYFSETQRNKGNFPGRFSGRQFSNSRSEMNVSTLELGDSALYLCASSSQTGGGETQYFGPGTRLLVL.

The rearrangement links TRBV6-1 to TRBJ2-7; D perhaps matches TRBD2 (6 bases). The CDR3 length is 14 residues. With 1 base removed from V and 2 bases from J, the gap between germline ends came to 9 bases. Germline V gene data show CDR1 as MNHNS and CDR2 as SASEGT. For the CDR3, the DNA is TGTGCCAGCAGTGAAGGATGGGGGGCCTACGAGCAGTACTTC. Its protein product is CASSEGWGAYEQYF.

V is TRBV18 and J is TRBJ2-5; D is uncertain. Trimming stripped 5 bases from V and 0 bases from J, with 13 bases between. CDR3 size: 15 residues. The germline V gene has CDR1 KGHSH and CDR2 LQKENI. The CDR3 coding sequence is TGTGCCAGCTCAAGGGCTATACCTAACCAAGAGACCCAGTACTTC. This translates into CASSRAIPNQETQYF.

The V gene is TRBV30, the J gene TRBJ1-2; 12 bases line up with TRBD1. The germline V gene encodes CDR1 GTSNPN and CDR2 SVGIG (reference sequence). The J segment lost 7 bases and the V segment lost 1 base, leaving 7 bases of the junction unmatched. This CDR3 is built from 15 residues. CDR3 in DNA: TGTGCCTGGAGTGCCCCCGGGACAGGGGGCGTTGGCTACACCTTC. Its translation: CAWSAPGTGGVGYTF.

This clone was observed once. The CDR3 DNA follows: TGTGCCAGTAGTAGTCGGGACAGGGGGCGGAACACTGAAGCTTTCTTT. It encodes CASSSRDRGRNTEAFF. This chain joins TRBV19 and TRBJ1-1; 12 bases line up with TRBD1. V was clipped by 4 bases and J by 1 base; unmatched bases: 4. CDR1 is LNHDA and CDR2 is SQIVND in the germline V gene (reference sequence). This CDR3 is 16 amino acids long. Complete variable domain (other parts from reference TRBV19 and TRBJ1-1): DGGITQSPKYLFRKEGQNVTLSCEQNLNHDAMYWYRQDPGQGLRLIYYSQIVNDFQKGDIAEGYSVSREKKESFPLTVTSAQKNPTAFYLCASSSRDRGRNTEAFFGQGTRLTVV.

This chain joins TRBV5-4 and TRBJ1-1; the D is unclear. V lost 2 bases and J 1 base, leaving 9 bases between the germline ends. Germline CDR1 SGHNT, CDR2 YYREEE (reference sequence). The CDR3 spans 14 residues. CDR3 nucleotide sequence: TGTGCCAGCAGCTTTACGGCAGCGAACACTGAAGCTTTCTTT. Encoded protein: CASSFTAANTEAFF.

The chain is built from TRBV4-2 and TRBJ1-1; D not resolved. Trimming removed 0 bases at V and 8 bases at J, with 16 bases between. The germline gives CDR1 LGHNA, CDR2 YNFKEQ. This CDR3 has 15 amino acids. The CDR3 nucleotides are TGTGCCAGCAGCCAAGAACTTAGTTGGATGGGGGAAGCTTTCTTT. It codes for CASSQELSWMGEAFF.